These 29 T cell receptor beta chains were sequenced from one sample in a study of spatial heterogeneity in lung cancer. TCRdb itself ran the 5' RACE reads through MiXCR, one entry per CDR3 protein. The sample has 20,000 to 25,000 distinct CDR3 sequences; over 3% are singletons. Time point of the sample: sample taken at primary tumor resection. TCRs were sequenced from unsorted whole RNA of tumor, nontumor lung or PBMC. The material sequenced was PBMCs, taken at surgery. The receptors were gathered from a female donor with early-stage non-small cell lung cancer.

This clonotype was observed at least ten times. V is TRBV28 and J is TRBJ1-2, with TRBD1 matching 10 bases. Per germline, CDR1 MDHEN and CDR2 SYDVKM. The J segment lost 5 bases and the V segment lost 3 bases, leaving 6 bases of the junction unmatched. The CDR3 spans 15 residues. In DNA form, the CDR3 reads TGTGCCAGCAGTTTCCCCGGGACAGGGGCGTATGGCTACACCTTC. It encodes CASSFPGTGAYGYTF.

Ten or more counts support this clonotype. The chain combines TRBV6-5 with TRBJ2-5, with D perhaps TRBD2 (5 bases). This CDR3 is 14 amino acids long. V lost 6 bases and J 1 base, leaving 12 bases between the germline ends. The germline V gene has CDR1 MNHEY and CDR2 SVGAGI. CDR3 region: CASSRTRLQETQYF. The CDR3 bases are TGTGCCAGCAGCCGTACTAGACTCCAAGAGACCCAGTACTTC.

This clonotype is classed as medium-sized. The CDR3 loop is CASSLVPGPTEAFF. Written as DNA, the CDR3 is TGTGCCAGCAGTTTAGTTCCAGGGCCCACTGAAGCTTTCTTT. This chain connects TRBV12-3 or TRBV12-4 to TRBJ1-1, with a possible D match to TRBD1 (5 bases). Trimming took 1 base from V and 4 from J, leaving 10 bases between them. This CDR3 comprises 14 residues.

There are many counts of this clonotype. A read error may produce the germline difference seen at one junction end. This chain uses TRBV24-1 with TRBJ2-1; TRBD2 matches at 8 bases. The CDR3 has 14 amino acids. Per the germline V gene, CDR1 is KGHDR and CDR2 is SFDVKD. CDR3 sequence reads: CATSELQTSDYFYF. In nucleotides, the CDR3 is TGTGCCACCAGTGAACTACAGACTAGCGACTATTTTTACTTC.

By share, this clonotype counts as medium-sized (0.01 to 0.1%). This chain links TRBV5-1 with TRBJ2-3; 8 bases are a match to TRBD1. The germline V gene has CDR1 SGHRS and CDR2 YFSETQ. With 5 bases clipped from V and 3 bases from J, the junction kept 5 bases outside the gene matches. The CDR3 extends over 14 amino acids. The CDR3 spells CASSFRTGTDTQYF. For the CDR3, the DNA is TGCGCCAGCAGTTTCAGGACAGGGACAGATACGCAGTATTTT.

The table lists this clonotype with many counts. The chain recombines TRBV28 with TRBJ2-1, with 11 bases that match TRBD2. CDR3 size: 16 residues. V was clipped by 5 bases and J by 3 bases; unmatched bases: 6. Germline V gene sequence: CDR1 MDHEN, CDR2 SYDVKM. This CDR3 is CASSPGLAAIYNEQFF. DNA for the CDR3: TGTGCCAGCAGTCCGGGACTAGCGGCGATCTACAATGAGCAGTTCTTC.

In its sample, this clonotype was seen many times. CDR3: CASSWGVPSGTDTQYF. The CDR3, as DNA: TGTGCCAGCAGCTGGGGGGTTCCTAGCGGCACAGATACGCAGTATTTT. V is TRBV11-2 and J is TRBJ2-3, with D perhaps TRBD2 (6 bases). Trimming took off 4 bases at V and 1 base at J, with 15 bases between the two ends. This CDR3 contains 16 residues. CDR1 SGHAT and CDR2 FQNNGV come from the germline V gene.

This clonotype has at least ten counts. This chain links TRBV14 with TRBJ2-6; no clear D. Germline CDR1 reads SGHDN; CDR2 reads FVKESK. This CDR3 region has 17 residues. Trimming removed 4 bases at V and 0 bases at J, with 13 bases between. CDR3 DNA: TGTGCCAGCAGCCCCAACTGGCTCAGCTCTGGGGCCAACGTCCTGACTTTC. Amino acids: CASSPNWLSSGANVLTF.

This clonotype was detected many times. This chain connects TRBV29-1 to TRBJ2-6; D is unresolved. CDR1 is SQVTM and CDR2 is ANQGSEA in the germline V gene. This CDR3 has 16 residues. V lost 4 bases and J lost 4, with 17 bases in between. The DNA of the CDR3 is TGCAGCGTTGCTGGCTCTTCACTTTTCGGGGCCAACGTCCTGACTTTC. Encoded protein: CSVAGSSLFGANVLTF.

By share of the sample, this clonotype is medium-sized (0.01 to 0.1%). The chain has TRBV4-1 and TRBJ2-7; D is unresolved. The CDR3 extends over 14 amino acids. V was shortened by 2 bases and J by 2 bases, with 10 bases between the two germline ends. Looked up from germline, CDR1 is MGHRA and CDR2 is YSYEKL. The DNA for the CDR3 is TGCGCCAGCAGCCAAATTTTATGGACCTACGAGCAGTACTTC. It yields the protein CASSQILWTYEQYF.

The genes are TRBV7-3 and TRBJ2-3, with a possible D match to TRBD2 (6 bases). This CDR3 contains 14 residues. Germline V lookup: CDR1 SGHTA, CDR2 FQGTGA. Trimming stripped 2 bases from V and 4 bases from J, with 10 bases between. In DNA, the CDR3 is TGTGCCAGCAGCTTAGGAGGGCTCCCAGATACGCAGTATTTT. Translated: CASSLGGLPDTQYF.

This clonotype was seen at least ten times. This rearrangement joins TRBV5-1 to TRBJ1-5; the match to TRBD1 covers 10 bases. CDR1 is SGHRS and CDR2 is YFSETQ in the germline V gene. CDR3 length: 15 residues. V lost 4 bases and J lost 5; bases outside the gene matches: 6. The CDR3 coding sequence is TGCGCCAGCAGCCCAGGACAGGGGGGAGATCAGCCCCAGCATTTT. Translated, it gives CASSPGQGGDQPQHF. The complete variable domain, with remaining parts taken from reference TRBV5-1 and TRBJ1-5, reads KAGVTQTPRYLIKTRGQQVTLSCSPISGHRSVSWYQQTPGQGLQFLFEYFSETQRNKGNFPGRFSGRQFSNSRSEMNVSTLELGDSALYLCASSPGQGGDQPQHFGDGTRLSIL.

This clonotype was recorded at least ten times. The chain employs TRBV3-1 and TRBJ2-1; 7 bases align to TRBD2. CDR3 size: 17 residues. Germline-derived CDR1 and CDR2 are LGHDT and YNNKEL (reference sequence). Losses at the gene ends were 1 base for V and 4 bases for J; bases not matched to a gene: 10. The DNA of the CDR3 is TGTGCCAGCAGCCAAGGAGGGGTAACTAGCGTATACAATGAGCAGTTCTTC. Translated, it gives CASSQGGVTSVYNEQFF.

This clonotype was observed at least ten times. This chain links TRBV12-3 or TRBV12-4 with TRBJ1-1; perhaps TRBD1 as D (5 bases). The length of the CDR3 is 15 residues. V gave up 6 bases and J gave up 4 bases, with 18 bases separating them. This CDR3 is CASSPGGSGGTEAFF. Here the CDR3 DNA reads TGTGCCAGCAGCCCCGGGGGGTCGGGGGGCACTGAAGCTTTCTTT.

This clonotype came up many times. The V gene is TRBV10-2, the J gene TRBJ1-1; D unclear. This CDR3 has 15 amino acids. Germline CDR1 and CDR2: WSHSY and SAAADI. Trimming removed 3 bases from V and 0 bases from J, with 11 bases in between. CDR3 loop: CASSEQLFMNTEAFF. The CDR3 region has the DNA TGCGCCAGCAGTGAACAGCTCTTTATGAACACTGAAGCTTTCTTT.

This clonotype was found many times. This chain joins TRBV20-1 and TRBJ2-1, with D possibly being TRBD2 (6 bases). V was cut by 8 bases and J by 3 bases, with 17 bases left in between. CDR1 and CDR2 (germline): DFQATT, SNEGSKA (reference sequence). This CDR3 has 14 residues. CDR3 sequence (DNA): TGCAGTCTTCAACGCGGGATGGGCTACAATGAGCAGTTCTTC. Protein sequence: CSLQRGMGYNEQFF.

This clonotype is medium-sized. The rearrangement links TRBV29-1 to TRBJ2-1, with TRBD2 as a possible D gene (6 bases). The CDR3 has 14 residues. From germline, CDR1 is SQVTM and CDR2 ANQGSEA. V was pared by 1 base and J by 0 bases, with 7 bases between. CDR3 amino acids: CSVEGGISYNEQFF. The CDR3 DNA sequence: TGCAGCGTTGAAGGCGGGATCTCCTACAATGAGCAGTTCTTC.

The J gene is TRBJ2-1, the V gene TRBV5-4; no reliable D call. Trimming cost V 0 bases and J 1 base, with 11 bases left between them. Germline CDR1 is SGHNT and CDR2 is YYREEE (reference sequence). The CDR3 runs 16 residues. CDR3 nucleotide sequence: TGTGCCAGCAGCTTGGCTGGGGTGACGTCCTACAATGAGCAGTTCTTC. This translates into CASSLAGVTSYNEQFF.

Ten or more counts support this clonotype. The gene calls are TRBV18 and TRBJ2-2, with D possibly matching TRBD1 (5 bases). This CDR3 is 15 amino acids long. Trimming shortened V by 3 bases and J by 1 base, and 9 bases separated the two germline ends. CDR1 KGHSH and CDR2 LQKENI come from the germline V gene. The CDR3 sequence: CASSPGHQNTGELFF. DNA of the CDR3: TGTGCCAGCTCACCCGGACACCAGAACACCGGGGAGCTGTTTTTT.

In this sample, this clonotype turned up many times. This chain uses TRBV30 with TRBJ2-3; weak D call: TRBD2 (7 bases). Trimming shortened V by 2 bases and J by 8 bases, and 20 bases separated the two germline ends. CDR1 and CDR2 (germline): GTSNPN, SVGIG (reference sequence). There are 15 residues in the CDR3. CDR3 in DNA: TGTGCCTGGAGTCCACTGGGGGCGGGAGAAGGTACGCAGTATTTT. It yields the protein CAWSPLGAGEGTQYF. Drawing the rest from reference TRBV30 and TRBJ2-3, the complete variable domain is SQTIHQWPATLVQPVGSPLSLECTVEGTSNPNLYWYRQAAGRGLQLLFYSVGIGQISSEVPQNLSASRPQDRQFILSSKKLLLSDSGFYLCAWSPLGAGEGTQYFGPGTRLTVL.

J is TRBJ1-5 and V is TRBV12-3 or TRBV12-4, with 9 bases identical to TRBD1. V was pared by 5 bases and J by 3 bases, with 8 bases of the junction left unmatched. The CDR3 length is 16 residues. CDR3 sequence reads: CASSNRGQAPNQPQHF. CDR3 nucleotide sequence: TGTGCCAGCAGTAACAGGGGGCAAGCCCCCAATCAGCCCCAGCATTTT.

The sample holds many counts of this clonotype. The rearrangement links TRBV9 to TRBJ1-4, with D possibly TRBD1 on 5 matching bases. Trimming pared 3 bases from V and 2 bases from J, leaving 11 bases between. The CDR3 runs to 15 residues. CDR1 is SGDLS, CDR2 YYNGEE, per germline. CDR3 bases: TGTGCCAGCAGCGGCTCAGGGATTACTAATGAAAAACTGTTTTTT. Its translation is CASSGSGITNEKLFF.

The chain combines TRBV10-2 with TRBJ2-1; the match to TRBD2 covers 8 bases. The CDR3 has 13 amino acids. V was clipped by 6 bases and J by 6 bases; unmatched bases: 4. Germline CDR1 and CDR2: WSHSY and SAAADI. The CDR3 loop is CASRGGRFNEQFF. The CDR3 bases are TGCGCCAGCAGAGGCGGGAGGTTCAATGAGCAGTTCTTC.

This clonotype has ten or more counts. The chain links TRBV10-3 to TRBJ2-2; 12 bases match TRBD2. There are 19 residues in the CDR3. With 0 bases clipped from V and 7 bases from J, the junction kept 12 bases outside the gene matches. Germline V gene data show CDR1 as ENHRY and CDR2 as SYGVKD. The CDR3 region has the DNA TGTGCCATCAGTGAGTCGATCTCTAGCGGGAGGGCCGGAGTCGGGGAGCTGTTTTTT. It encodes CAISESISSGRAGVGELFF.

The sample holds many counts of this clonotype. The chain is built from TRBV11-2 and TRBJ1-5, with 7 bases matching TRBD1. The CDR3 sequence is 14 residues long. V lost 5 bases, J lost 5 bases, and 6 bases stayed unmatched. Germline lookup yields CDR1 SGHAT and CDR2 FQNNGV. Here the CDR3 reads CASSPSQGDQPQHF. CDR3 coding DNA: TGTGCCAGCAGCCCTAGCCAGGGGGATCAGCCCCAGCATTTT.

Many counts were recorded for this clonotype. This sequence joins TRBV27 and TRBJ2-5; no definite D call. V lost 3 bases and J lost 0, with 8 bases in between. Germline CDR1 and CDR2: MNHEY and SMNVEV (reference sequence). This CDR3 has 14 residues. This chain's CDR3 is CASSFLGYQETQYF. The CDR3, as DNA: TGTGCCAGCAGTTTCCTCGGCTACCAAGAGACCCAGTACTTC.

The J gene is TRBJ2-1, the V gene TRBV24-1, with D tentatively TRBD1 (5 bases). CDR1 and CDR2 (germline): KGHDR, SFDVKD. The CDR3 contains 20 residues. V lost 4 bases, J lost 1 base, and 25 bases lay in between. The DNA of the CDR3 is TGTGCCACCAGTGACCGCGGTTTGGGGCCTGGGCGTAGGTCCTACAATGAGCAGTTCTTC. It encodes CATSDRGLGPGRRSYNEQFF.

This clonotype is deemed medium-sized. The CDR3 region has the DNA TGCAGCGTCCGACAGACCGATAATTCACCCCTCCACTTT. Protein: CSVRQTDNSPLHF. V and J are TRBV29-1 and TRBJ1-6; tentatively, D is TRBD1 (5 bases). V dropped 6 bases and J dropped 5 bases, with 11 bases sitting between them. The CDR3 runs 13 residues. Germline CDR1 and CDR2: SQVTM and ANQGSEA.

In its sample, this clonotype was seen a few times. The chain joins TRBV30 to TRBJ2-5, with 9 positions matching TRBD1. After removal of 4 bases from V and 2 bases from J, the junction contained 20 bases not matched to a gene. CDR3 length: 19 amino acids. Looked up from germline, CDR1 is GTSNPN and CDR2 is SVGIG (reference sequence). Here the CDR3 DNA reads TGTGCCTGGAATCCCCGGACAGGGGCTTGGACCCCCGGGCAAGAGACCCAGTACTTC. Protein product: CAWNPRTGAWTPGQETQYF.